This T cell receptor (beta chain) was retrieved from a study of Ad26.COV2.S vaccination and SARS-CoV-2 variants. General observations from the study: Once vaccination had occurred, spike-specific CD8+ and CD4+ T cell responses reportedly showed substantial breadth.

The treatment here: roughly 20 received Ad26.COV2.S at low or high dose, single or two shots; about 5 received placebo; per-sample allocation not given. Each sample was drawn 63 days after the first injection (of vaccine or placebo). For this clone: Its specificity is unknown.

The CDR3 covers 13 residues. V gave up 5 bases and J gave up 6 bases, with 10 bases separating them. Profiled with immunoSEQ multiplex PCR; TCRdb holds only in-frame clones, not every one. The table includes about 460,000 clones, roughly 87% detected once. The gene calls are TRBV12-3 or TRBV12-4 and TRBJ2-2; D possibly corresponds to TRBD1 (6 bases). The sample was peripheral blood, taken in a trial of Ad26.COV2.S vaccine versus placebo. The origin of this receptor is a person between 18 and 60 years old who received the Ad26.COV2.S COVID-19 vaccine or a placebo. CDR3 coding DNA: TGTGCCAGCAGTCGAGGGGGATCCGGGGAGCTGTTTTTT. It encodes CASSRGGSGELFF.